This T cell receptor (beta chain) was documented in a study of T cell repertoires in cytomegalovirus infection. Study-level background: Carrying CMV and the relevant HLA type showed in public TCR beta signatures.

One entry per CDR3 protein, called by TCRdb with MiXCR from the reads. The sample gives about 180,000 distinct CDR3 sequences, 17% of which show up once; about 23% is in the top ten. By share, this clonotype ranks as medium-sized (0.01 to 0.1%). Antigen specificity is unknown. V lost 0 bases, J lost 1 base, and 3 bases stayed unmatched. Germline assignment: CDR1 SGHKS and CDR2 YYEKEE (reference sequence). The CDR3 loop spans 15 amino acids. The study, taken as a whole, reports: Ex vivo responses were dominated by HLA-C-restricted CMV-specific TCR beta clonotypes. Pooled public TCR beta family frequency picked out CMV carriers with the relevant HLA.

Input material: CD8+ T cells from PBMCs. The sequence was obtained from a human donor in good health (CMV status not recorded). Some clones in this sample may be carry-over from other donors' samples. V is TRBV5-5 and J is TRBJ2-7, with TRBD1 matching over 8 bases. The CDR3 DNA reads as TGTGCCAGCAGCTTGGAGACAGGGGATTCCTACGAGCAGTACTTC. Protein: CASSLETGDSYEQYF.